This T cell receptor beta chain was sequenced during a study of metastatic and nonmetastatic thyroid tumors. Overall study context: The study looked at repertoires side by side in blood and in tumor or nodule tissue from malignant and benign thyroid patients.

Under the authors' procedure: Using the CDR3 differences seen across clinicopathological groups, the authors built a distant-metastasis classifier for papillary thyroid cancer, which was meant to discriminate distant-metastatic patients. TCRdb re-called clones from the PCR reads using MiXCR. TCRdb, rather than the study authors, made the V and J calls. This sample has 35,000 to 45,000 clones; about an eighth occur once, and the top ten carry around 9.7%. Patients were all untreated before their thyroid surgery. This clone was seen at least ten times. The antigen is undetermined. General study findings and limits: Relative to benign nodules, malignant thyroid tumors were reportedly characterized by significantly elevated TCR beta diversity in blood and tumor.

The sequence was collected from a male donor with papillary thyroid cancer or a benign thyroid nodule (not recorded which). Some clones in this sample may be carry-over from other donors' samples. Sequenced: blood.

The CDR3 sequence is CASSPQGRAGANVLTF. The CDR3 nucleotides read TGTGCCAGCAGCCCACAGGGTAGGGCTGGGGCCAACGTCCTGACTTTC. The J gene is TRBJ2-6, the V gene TRBV14; possible D gene TRBD1, 6 bases. CDR1 is SGHDN and CDR2 is FVKESK in the germline V gene. V shed 4 bases and J shed 2 bases, with 12 bases lying between them. CDR3 length equals 16 residues.